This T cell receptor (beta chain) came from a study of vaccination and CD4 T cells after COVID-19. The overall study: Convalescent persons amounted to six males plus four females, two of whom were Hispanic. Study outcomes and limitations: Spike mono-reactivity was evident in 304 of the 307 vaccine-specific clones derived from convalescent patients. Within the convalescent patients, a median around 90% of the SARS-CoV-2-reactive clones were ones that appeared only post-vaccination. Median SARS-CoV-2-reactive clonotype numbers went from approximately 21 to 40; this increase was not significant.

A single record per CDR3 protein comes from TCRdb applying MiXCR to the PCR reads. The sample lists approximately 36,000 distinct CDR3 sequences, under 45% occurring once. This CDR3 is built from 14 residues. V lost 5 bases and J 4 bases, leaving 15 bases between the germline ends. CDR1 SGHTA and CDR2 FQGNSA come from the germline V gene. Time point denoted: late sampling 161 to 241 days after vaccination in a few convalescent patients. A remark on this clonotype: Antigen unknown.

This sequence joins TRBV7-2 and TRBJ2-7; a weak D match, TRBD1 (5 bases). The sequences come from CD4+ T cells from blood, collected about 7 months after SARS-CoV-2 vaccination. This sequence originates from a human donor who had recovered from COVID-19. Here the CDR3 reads CASSKMKQGYEQYF. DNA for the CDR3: TGTGCCAGCAGCAAGATGAAGCAGGGATACGAGCAGTACTTC. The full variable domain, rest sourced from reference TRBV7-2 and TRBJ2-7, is GAGVSQSPSNKVTEKGKDVELRCDPISGHTALYWYRQSLGQGLEFLIYFQGNSAPDKSGLPSDRFSAERTGGSVSTLTIQRTQQEDSAVYLCASSKMKQGYEQYFGPGTRLTVT.